The T cell receptor (beta chain) under discussion was sequenced for a study of post-analysis software for immune sequencing data. Germline CDR1 MNHEY, CDR2 SVGEGT. CDR3 size: 16 residues. The TCR beta cDNA libraries contained unique molecular identifiers. TCRdb used MiXCR to reprocess the PCR reads, holding one entry per CDR3 protein. The sample gives about 680,000 distinct CDR3 sequences, roughly three fifths of which show up once; around 10% is in the top ten. Study-wide points: When patients were compared with controls, a handful of TRBV segments were more frequent, TRBV5-6, TRBV5-1 and TRBV20-1 among them.

About this clonotype itself: Its cognate antigen is unknown. The junction and the germline gene differ at one end; a read error may be behind it.

The clonotype comes from a girl aged 2 to 9 with multiple sclerosis. The specimen sequenced was blood. The chain recombines TRBV6-2 or TRBV6-3 with TRBJ2-3; D not resolved. CDR3 amino acids: CAASPPPGYVTNTQYF. The CDR3, as DNA: TGTGCCGCCAGTCCCCCCCCGGGCTATGTCACAAATACGCAGTATTTT.